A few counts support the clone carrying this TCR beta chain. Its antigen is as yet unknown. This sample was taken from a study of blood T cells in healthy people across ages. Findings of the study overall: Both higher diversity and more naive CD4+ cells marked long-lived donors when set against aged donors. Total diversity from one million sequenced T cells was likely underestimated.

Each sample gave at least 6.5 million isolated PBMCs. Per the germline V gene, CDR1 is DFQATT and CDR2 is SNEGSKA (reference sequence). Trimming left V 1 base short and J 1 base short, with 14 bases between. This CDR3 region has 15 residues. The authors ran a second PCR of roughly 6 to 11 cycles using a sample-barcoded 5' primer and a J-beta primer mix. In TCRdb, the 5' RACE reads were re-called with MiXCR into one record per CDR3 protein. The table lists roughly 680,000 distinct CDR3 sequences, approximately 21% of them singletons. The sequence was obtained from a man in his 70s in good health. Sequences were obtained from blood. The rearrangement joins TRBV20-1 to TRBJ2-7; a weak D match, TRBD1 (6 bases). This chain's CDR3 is CSARGPGQRSYEQYF. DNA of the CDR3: TGCAGTGCTAGAGGTCCAGGACAGCGTTCCTACGAGCAGTACTTC.